This TCR beta chain was documented in a study of cytomegalovirus exposure and HLA in healthy donors. With 3 bases removed from V and 1 base from J, the gap between germline ends came to 10 bases. Germline loops: CDR1 SGHRS, CDR2 YFSETQ. There are 14 residues in the CDR3. PCR involved 60 Vbeta and 13 Jbeta primers. Authors' data handling: In a later analysis, the count reached about 82 million unique TCR beta chains, with about 9.9 million shared. The table came from immunoSEQ multiplex PCR; TCRdb's copy has only in-frame clones and leaves some out. D and trimming come from the DNA, and the V and J calls and clone size come from that table. Recorded here are under 130,000 clones; the top ten clones represent roughly 0.64%. General study points: Reports indicated that the classifier achieved high specificity and sensitivity in diagnosing cytomegalovirus status. Cytomegalovirus association was assigned to more than 150 TCR beta chains. Highest at DRB1 and lowest at HLA-C, TCR association rates differed among HLA loci in a later analysis.

A remark on this clone: The antigen remains undetermined.

The sample consisted of PBMCs. The clonotype was recovered from a man aged 50 to 59 in good health and CMV-seronegative. V usage is TRBV5-1 and J usage is TRBJ1-1; D ambiguous. CDR3 protein: CASSSGSENTEAFF. In DNA, the CDR3 is TGCGCCAGCAGCTCCGGGTCAGAGAACACTGAAGCTTTCTTT.